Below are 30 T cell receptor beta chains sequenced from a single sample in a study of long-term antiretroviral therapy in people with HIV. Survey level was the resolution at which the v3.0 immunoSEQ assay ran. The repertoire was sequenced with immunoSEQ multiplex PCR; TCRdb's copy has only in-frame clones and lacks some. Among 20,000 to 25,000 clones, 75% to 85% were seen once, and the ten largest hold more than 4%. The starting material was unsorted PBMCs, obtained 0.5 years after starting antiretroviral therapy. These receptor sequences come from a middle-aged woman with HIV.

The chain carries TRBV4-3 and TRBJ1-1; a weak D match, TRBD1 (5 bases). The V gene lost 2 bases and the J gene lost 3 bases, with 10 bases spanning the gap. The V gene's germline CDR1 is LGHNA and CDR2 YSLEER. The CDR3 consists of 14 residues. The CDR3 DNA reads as TGCGCCAGCAGCCAACGGACGGGGGACACTGAAGCTTTCTTT. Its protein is CASSQRTGDTEAFF.

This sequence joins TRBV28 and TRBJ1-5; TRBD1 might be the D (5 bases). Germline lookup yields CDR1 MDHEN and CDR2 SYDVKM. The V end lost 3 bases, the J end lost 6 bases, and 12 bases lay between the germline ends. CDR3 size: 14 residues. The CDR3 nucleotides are TGTGCCAGCAGTTTGTCAAGGGGAGGTCAGCCCCAGCATTTT. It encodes CASSLSRGGQPQHF. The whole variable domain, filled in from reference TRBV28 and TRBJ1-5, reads DVKVTQSSRYLVKRTGEKVFLECVQDMDHENMFWYRQDPGLGLRLIYFSYDVKMKEKGDIPEGYSVSREKKERFSLILESASTNQTSMYLCASSLSRGGQPQHFGDGTRLSIL.

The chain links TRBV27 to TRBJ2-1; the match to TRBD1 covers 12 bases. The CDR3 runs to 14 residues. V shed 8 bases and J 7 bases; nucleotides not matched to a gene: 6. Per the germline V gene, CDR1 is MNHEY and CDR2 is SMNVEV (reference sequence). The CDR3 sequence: CASRWDRGQNEQFF. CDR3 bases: TGTGCCAGCCGCTGGGACAGGGGGCAAAATGAGCAGTTCTTC.

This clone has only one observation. The CDR3 reads CASRQVWGYTF. The CDR3 region has the DNA TGTGCCAGTCGACAGGTGTGGGGCTACACCTTC. This chain joins TRBV6-5 and TRBJ1-2, with TRBD1 as a possible D gene (6 bases). This CDR3 comprises 11 residues. The germline gives CDR1 MNHEY, CDR2 SVGAGI. Trimming removed 9 bases at V and 8 bases at J, with 13 bases between.

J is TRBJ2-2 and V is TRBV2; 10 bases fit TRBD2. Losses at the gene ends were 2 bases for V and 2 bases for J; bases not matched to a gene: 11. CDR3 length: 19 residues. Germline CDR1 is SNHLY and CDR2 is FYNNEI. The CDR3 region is CASSENVLAGPHNTGELFF. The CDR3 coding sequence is TGTGCCAGCAGTGAAAATGTACTAGCGGGGCCCCATAACACCGGGGAGCTGTTTTTT. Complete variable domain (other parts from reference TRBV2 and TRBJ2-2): EPEVTQTPSHQVTQMGQEVILRCVPISNHLYFYWYRQILGQKVEFLVSFYNNEISEKSEIFDDQFSVERPDGSNFTLKIRSTKLEDSAMYFCASSENVLAGPHNTGELFFGEGSRLTVL.

CDR3 residues: CASSLGVGISYEQYF. CDR3 in DNA: TGTGCCAGCAGTTTAGGGGTTGGAATATCCTACGAGCAGTACTTC. The V call is TRBV27, the J call TRBJ2-7; D unresolved. Per germline, CDR1 MNHEY and CDR2 SMNVEV (reference sequence). The CDR3 runs 15 residues. V gave up 2 bases and J gave up 1 base, with 12 bases separating them.

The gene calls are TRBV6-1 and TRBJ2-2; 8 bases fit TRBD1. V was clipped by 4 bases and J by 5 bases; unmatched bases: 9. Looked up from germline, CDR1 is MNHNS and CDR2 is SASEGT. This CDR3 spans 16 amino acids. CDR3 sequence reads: CASSVGITGGTGELFF. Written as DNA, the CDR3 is TGTGCCAGCAGTGTTGGGATAACAGGGGGAACCGGGGAGCTGTTTTTT.

The CDR3 is CASSPPGGGYTGELFF. CDR3 nucleotides: TGTGCCAGCTCACCACCAGGTGGAGGGTACACCGGGGAGCTGTTTTTT. The rearrangement joins TRBV18 to TRBJ2-2; weak D call: TRBD2 (6 bases). The ends were cut back, 0 bases at V and 3 bases at J, with 11 bases in the middle. Per germline, CDR1 KGHSH and CDR2 LQKENI. The CDR3 covers 16 residues.

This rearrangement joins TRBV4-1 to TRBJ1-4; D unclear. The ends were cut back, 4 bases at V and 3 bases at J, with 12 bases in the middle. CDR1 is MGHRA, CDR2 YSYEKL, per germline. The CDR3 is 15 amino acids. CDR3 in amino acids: CASSRKAGSNEKLFF. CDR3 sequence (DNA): TGCGCCAGCAGCCGGAAAGCAGGTTCTAATGAAAAACTGTTTTTT.

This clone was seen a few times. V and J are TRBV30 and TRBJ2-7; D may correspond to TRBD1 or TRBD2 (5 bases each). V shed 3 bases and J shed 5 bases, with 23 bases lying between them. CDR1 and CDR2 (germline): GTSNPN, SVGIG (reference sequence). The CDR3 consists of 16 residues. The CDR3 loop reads CAWRATPWDRADEQYF. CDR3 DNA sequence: TGTGCCTGGAGGGCAACACCCTGGGACCGCGCAGACGAGCAGTACTTC. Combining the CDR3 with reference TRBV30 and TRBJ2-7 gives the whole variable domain SQTIHQWPATLVQPVGSPLSLECTVEGTSNPNLYWYRQAAGRGLQLLFYSVGIGQISSEVPQNLSASRPQDRQFILSSKKLLLSDSGFYLCAWRATPWDRADEQYFGPGTRLTVT.

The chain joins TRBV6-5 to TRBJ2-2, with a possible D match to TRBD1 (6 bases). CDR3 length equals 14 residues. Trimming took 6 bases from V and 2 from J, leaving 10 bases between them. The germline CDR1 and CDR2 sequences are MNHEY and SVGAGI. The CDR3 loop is CASRKGHNTGELFF. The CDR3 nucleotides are TGTGCCAGCAGAAAGGGACACAACACCGGGGAGCTGTTTTTT.

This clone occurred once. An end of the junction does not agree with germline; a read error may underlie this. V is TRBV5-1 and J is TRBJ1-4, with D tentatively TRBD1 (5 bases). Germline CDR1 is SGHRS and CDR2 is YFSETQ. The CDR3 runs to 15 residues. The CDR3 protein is CASNLSAGGDEKLFF. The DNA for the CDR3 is TGCGCCAGCAACTTGAGTGCGGGGGGGGATGAAAAACTGTTTTTT. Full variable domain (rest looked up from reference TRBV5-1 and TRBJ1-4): KAGVTQTPRYLIKTRGQQVTLSCSPISGHRSVSWYQQTPGQGLQFLFEYFSETQRNKGNFPGRFSGRQFSNSRSEMNVSTLELGDSALYLCASNLSAGGDEKLFFGSGTQLSVL.

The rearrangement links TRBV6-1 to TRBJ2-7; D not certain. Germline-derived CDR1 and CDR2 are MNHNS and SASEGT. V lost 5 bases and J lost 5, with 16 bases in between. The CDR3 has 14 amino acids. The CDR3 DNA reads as TGTGCCAGCAGTAGAATAACGGACCGGAACGAGCAGTACTTC. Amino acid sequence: CASSRITDRNEQYF.

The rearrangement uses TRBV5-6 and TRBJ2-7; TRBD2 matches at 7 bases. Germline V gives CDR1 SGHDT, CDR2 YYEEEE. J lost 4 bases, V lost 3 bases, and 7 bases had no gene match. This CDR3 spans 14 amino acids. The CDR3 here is CASSSGGSQYEQYF. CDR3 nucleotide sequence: TGTGCCAGCAGCTCGGGGGGTAGTCAGTACGAGCAGTACTTC.

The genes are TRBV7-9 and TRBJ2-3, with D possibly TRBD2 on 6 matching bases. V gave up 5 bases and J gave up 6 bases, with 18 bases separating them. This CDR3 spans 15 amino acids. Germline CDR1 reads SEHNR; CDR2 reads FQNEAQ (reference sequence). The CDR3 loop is CASSPGTGLRDTQYF. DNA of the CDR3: TGTGCCAGCAGCCCGGGGACGGGACTTCGGGATACGCAGTATTTT.

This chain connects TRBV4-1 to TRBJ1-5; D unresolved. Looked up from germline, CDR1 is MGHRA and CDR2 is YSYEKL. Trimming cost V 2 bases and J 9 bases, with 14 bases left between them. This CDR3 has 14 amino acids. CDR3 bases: TGCGCCAGCAGCCAACCCACGACTTCCCTGCCCCAGCATTTT. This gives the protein CASSQPTTSLPQHF.

Here the CDR3 DNA reads TGTGCCAGTAGTGTGGGACAGGGGCCCTACGAGCAGTACTTC. Its translation is CASSVGQGPYEQYF. The chain is built from TRBV19 and TRBJ2-7; TRBD1 matches 10 bases. V was clipped by 5 bases and J by 2 bases; unmatched bases: 3. This CDR3 is built from 14 residues. Germline CDR1 is LNHDA and CDR2 is SQIVND (reference sequence).

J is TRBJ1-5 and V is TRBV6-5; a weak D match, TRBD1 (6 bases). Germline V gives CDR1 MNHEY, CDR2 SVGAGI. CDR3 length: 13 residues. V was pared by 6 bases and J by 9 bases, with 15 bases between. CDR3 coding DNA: TGTGCCAGCAGAACAGGGCTGCAAGGGCCCCAGCATTTT. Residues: CASRTGLQGPQHF.

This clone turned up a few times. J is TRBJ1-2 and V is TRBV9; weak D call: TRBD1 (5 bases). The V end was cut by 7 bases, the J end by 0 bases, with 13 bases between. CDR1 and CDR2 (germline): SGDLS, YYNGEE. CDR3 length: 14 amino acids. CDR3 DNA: TGTGCCAGCGGAGGGGACGGAACTAACTATGGCTACACCTTC. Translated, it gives CASGGDGTNYGYTF.

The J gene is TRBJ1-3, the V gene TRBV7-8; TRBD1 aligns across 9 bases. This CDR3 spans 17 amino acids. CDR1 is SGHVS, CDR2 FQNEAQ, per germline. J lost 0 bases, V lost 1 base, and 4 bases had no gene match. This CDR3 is CASSLGTGAFSGNTIYF. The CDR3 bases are TGTGCCAGCAGCTTAGGGACAGGGGCGTTCTCTGGAAACACCATATATTTT. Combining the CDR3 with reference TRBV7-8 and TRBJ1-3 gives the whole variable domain GAGVSQSPRYKVAKRGQDVALRCDPISGHVSLFWYQQALGQGPEFLTYFQNEAQLDKSGLPSDRFFAERPEGSVSTLKIQRTQQEDSAVYLCASSLGTGAFSGNTIYFGEGSWLTVV.

The DNA for the CDR3 is TGCGCCAGCAGCCCCCTGTCCGCAGATACGCAGTATTTT. This translates into CASSPLSADTQYF. The rearrangement links TRBV4-1 to TRBJ2-3; D not certain. Germline CDR1 and CDR2: MGHRA and YSYEKL. Trimming took 4 bases from V and 4 from J, leaving 9 bases between them. This CDR3 contains 13 residues.

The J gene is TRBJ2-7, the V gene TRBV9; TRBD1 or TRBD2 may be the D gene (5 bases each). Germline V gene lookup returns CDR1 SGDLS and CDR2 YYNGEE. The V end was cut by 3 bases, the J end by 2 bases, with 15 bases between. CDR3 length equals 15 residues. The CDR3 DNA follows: TGTGCCAGCAGCGCCACTTGGGACGGAACCTACGAGCAGTACTTC. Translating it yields CASSATWDGTYEQYF.

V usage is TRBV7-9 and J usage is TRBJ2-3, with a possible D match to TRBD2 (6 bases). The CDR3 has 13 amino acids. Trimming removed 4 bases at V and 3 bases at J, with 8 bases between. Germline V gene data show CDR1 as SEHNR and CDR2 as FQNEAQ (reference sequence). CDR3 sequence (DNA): TGTGCCAGCAGCTACGGGGGTACAGATACGCAGTATTTT. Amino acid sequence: CASSYGGTDTQYF.

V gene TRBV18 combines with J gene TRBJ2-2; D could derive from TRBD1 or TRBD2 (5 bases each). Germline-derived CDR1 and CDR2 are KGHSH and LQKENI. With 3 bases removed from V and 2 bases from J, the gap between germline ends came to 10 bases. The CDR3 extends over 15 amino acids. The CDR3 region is CASSPPGPNTGELFF. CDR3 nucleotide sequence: TGTGCCAGCTCACCCCCGGGACCTAACACCGGGGAGCTGTTTTTT.

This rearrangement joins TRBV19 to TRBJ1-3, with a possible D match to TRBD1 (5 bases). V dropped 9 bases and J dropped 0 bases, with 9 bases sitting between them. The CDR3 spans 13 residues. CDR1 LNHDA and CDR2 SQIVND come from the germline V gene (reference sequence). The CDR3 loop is CASRQSSGNTIYF. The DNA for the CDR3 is TGTGCCAGCCGACAGAGCTCTGGAAACACCATATATTTT.

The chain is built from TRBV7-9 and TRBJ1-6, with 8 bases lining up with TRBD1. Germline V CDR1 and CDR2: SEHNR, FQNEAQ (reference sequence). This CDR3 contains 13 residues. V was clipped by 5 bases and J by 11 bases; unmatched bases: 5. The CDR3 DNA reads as TGTGCCAGCAGCCAGGACAGGGACCCACCCCTCCACTTT. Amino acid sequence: CASSQDRDPPLHF.

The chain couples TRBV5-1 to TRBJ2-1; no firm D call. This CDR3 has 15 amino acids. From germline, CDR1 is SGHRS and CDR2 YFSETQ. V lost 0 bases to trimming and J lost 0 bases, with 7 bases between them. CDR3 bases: TGCGCCAGCAGCTTGGAGGCGGCCTCCTACAATGAGCAGTTCTTC. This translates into CASSLEAASYNEQFF.

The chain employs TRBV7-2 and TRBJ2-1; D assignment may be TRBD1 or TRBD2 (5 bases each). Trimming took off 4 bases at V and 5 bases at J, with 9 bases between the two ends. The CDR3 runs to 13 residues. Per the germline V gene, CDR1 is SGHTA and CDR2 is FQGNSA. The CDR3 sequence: CASSWGTHNEQFF. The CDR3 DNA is TGTGCCAGCAGCTGGGGGACGCACAATGAGCAGTTCTTC.

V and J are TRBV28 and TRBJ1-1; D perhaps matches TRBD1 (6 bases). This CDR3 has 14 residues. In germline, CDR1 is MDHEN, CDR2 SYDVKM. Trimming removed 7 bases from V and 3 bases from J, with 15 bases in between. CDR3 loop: CASNPPAGDTEAFF. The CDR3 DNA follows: TGTGCCAGCAATCCCCCGGCAGGGGACACTGAAGCTTTCTTT.

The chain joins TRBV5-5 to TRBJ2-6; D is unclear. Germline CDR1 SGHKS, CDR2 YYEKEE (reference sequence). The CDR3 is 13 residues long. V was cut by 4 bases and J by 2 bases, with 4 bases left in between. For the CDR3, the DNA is TGTGCCAGCAGCCCGCCTGGGGCCAACGTCCTGACTTTC. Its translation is CASSPPGANVLTF.